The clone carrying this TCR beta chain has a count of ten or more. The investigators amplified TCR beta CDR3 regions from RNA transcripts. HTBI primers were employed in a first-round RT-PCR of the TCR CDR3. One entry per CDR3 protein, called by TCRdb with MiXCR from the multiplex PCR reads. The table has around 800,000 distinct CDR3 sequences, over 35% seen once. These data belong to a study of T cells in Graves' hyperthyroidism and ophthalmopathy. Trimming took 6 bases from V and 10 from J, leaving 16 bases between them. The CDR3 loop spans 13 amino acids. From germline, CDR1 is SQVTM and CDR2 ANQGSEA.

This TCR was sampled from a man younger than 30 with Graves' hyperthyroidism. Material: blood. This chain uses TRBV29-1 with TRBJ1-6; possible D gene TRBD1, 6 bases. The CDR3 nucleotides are TGCAGCGTGGGAGGGGGGGGTGGCTCACCCCTCCACTTT. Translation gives CSVGGGGGSPLHF.